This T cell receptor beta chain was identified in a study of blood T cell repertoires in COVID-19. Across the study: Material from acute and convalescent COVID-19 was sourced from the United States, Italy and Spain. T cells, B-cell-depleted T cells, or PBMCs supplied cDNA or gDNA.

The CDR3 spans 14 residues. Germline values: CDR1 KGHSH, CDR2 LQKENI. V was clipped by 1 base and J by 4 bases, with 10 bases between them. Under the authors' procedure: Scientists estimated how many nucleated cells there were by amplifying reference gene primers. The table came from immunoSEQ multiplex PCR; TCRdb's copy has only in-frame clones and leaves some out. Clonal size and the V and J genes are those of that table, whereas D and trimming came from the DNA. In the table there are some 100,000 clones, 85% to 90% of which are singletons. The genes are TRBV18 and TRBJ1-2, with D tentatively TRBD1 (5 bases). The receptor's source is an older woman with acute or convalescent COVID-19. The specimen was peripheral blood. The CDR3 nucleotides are TGTGCCAGCTCACCACGGGGGGGAAGCTATGGCTACACCTTC. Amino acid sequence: CASSPRGGSYGYTF.